Presented here are 28 T cell receptor beta chains from one specimen sequenced in a study of cytomegalovirus exposure and HLA in healthy donors. The PCR ran on 60 Vbeta and 13 Jbeta primers. The protocol was immunoSEQ multiplex PCR, while the TCRdb copy is restricted to in-frame clones and leaves out a portion. Of 150,000 to 200,000 clones in the sample, over 65% were seen once. The sequencing input was PBMCs. The receptors were gathered from a woman between 40 and 50 years old in good health and CMV-seronegative.

This clone has a handful of counts. The J gene is TRBJ2-5, the V gene TRBV4-1, with 9 bases fitting TRBD2. J gave up 4 bases and V 1 base, and 10 bases lay outside the gene matches. CDR1 MGHRA and CDR2 YSYEKL come from the germline V gene. CDR3 length: 17 amino acids. This CDR3 is CASSQGLAAFLGETQYF. In DNA, the CDR3 is TGCGCCAGCAGCCAAGGACTAGCGGCGTTCTTGGGAGAGACCCAGTACTTC.

V and J are TRBV7-9 and TRBJ2-5, with D maybe TRBD2 (5 bases). Trimming shortened V by 2 bases and J by 3 bases, and 19 bases separated the two germline ends. Germline V CDR1 and CDR2: SEHNR, FQNEAQ (reference sequence). The CDR3 consists of 17 residues. For the CDR3, the DNA is TGTGCCAGCAGCTTATTTGGCGGGCGGAGTTCAAAAGAGACCCAGTACTTC. This gives the protein CASSLFGGRSSKETQYF. The full variable domain, in which reference TRBV7-9 and TRBJ2-5 provide the parts outside the CDR3, is DTGVSQNPRHKITKRGQNVTFRCDPISEHNRLYWYRQTLGQGPEFLTYFQNEAQLEKSRLLSDRFSAERPKGSFSTLEIQRTEQGDSAMYLCASSLFGGRSSKETQYFGPGTRLLVL.

The CDR3 region is CASSSSGVATNEKLFF. The CDR3 DNA sequence: TGTGCCAGCAGTTCATCGGGGGTGGCTACTAATGAAAAACTGTTTTTT. The chain links TRBV7-9 to TRBJ1-4; D possibly corresponds to TRBD1 (5 bases). Germline V gene lookup returns CDR1 SEHNR and CDR2 FQNEAQ (reference sequence). The CDR3 extends over 16 amino acids. V lost 6 bases and J 2 bases, leaving 16 bases between the germline ends.

The chain uses TRBV11-2 and TRBJ2-7; 7 bases map to TRBD2. The V segment lost 4 bases and the J segment 3 bases; nucleotides outside the gene matches: 18. The CDR3 runs to 18 residues. Germline V lookup: CDR1 SGHAT, CDR2 FQNNGV. CDR3 nucleotides: TGTGCCAGCAGCTATCGCGGGACTAATACACTTAGGGACTACGAGCAGTACTTC. Protein: CASSYRGTNTLRDYEQYF.

The chain combines TRBV6-6 with TRBJ2-7; D might be TRBD2 (5 bases). Trimming took off 6 bases at V and 4 bases at J, with 13 bases between the two ends. CDR3 size: 13 residues. Germline CDR1 reads MNHNY; CDR2 reads SVGAGI (reference sequence). CDR3 in DNA: TGTGCCAGCAGCAAATTTTCGGGGTACGAGCAGTACTTC. Protein: CASSKFSGYEQYF.

The J gene is TRBJ1-2, the V gene TRBV10-2; D not resolved. CDR3 size: 11 residues. Trimming shortened V by 8 bases and J by 6 bases, and 10 bases separated the two germline ends. Per germline, CDR1 WSHSY and CDR2 SAAADI. This CDR3 reads CASGQEDGYTF. The CDR3, as DNA: TGCGCCAGCGGCCAGGAAGATGGCTACACCTTC.

The V gene is TRBV9, the J gene TRBJ1-4; 11 nucleotides line up with TRBD1. The ends lost 0 bases at V and 5 bases at J; junction bases unmatched: 3. The length of the CDR3 is 16 residues. Germline V gene sequence: CDR1 SGDLS, CDR2 YYNGEE. CDR3 protein: CASSVGDRGRNEKLFF. CDR3 coding DNA: TGTGCCAGCAGCGTAGGGGACAGGGGGAGGAATGAAAAACTGTTTTTT.

V usage is TRBV28 and J usage is TRBJ2-7; D perhaps matches TRBD2 (5 bases). The V end lost 5 bases, the J end lost 3 bases, and 17 bases lay between the germline ends. From germline, CDR1 is MDHEN and CDR2 SYDVKM. The CDR3 covers 15 residues. CDR3 DNA sequence: TGTGCCAGCAGTGCCCATGCGGGCCGTCTCTACGAGCAGTACTTC. Protein sequence: CASSAHAGRLYEQYF.

J is TRBJ1-5 and V is TRBV7-9; D uncertain. CDR3 size: 12 residues. Per germline, CDR1 SEHNR and CDR2 FQNEAQ (reference sequence). The ends were cut back, 5 bases at V and 6 bases at J, with 8 bases in the middle. The CDR3 sequence: CASSDGGQPQHF. CDR3 coding DNA: TGTGCCAGCAGCGACGGAGGTCAGCCCCAGCATTTT. Complete variable domain (other parts from reference TRBV7-9 and TRBJ1-5): DTGVSQNPRHKITKRGQNVTFRCDPISEHNRLYWYRQTLGQGPEFLTYFQNEAQLEKSRLLSDRFSAERPKGSFSTLEIQRTEQGDSAMYLCASSDGGQPQHFGDGTRLSIL.

This clone was counted only a few times. This chain connects TRBV5-6 to TRBJ2-5; 12 bases match TRBD2. V lost 4 bases and J lost 7; bases outside the gene matches: 8. Looked up from germline, CDR1 is SGHDT and CDR2 is YYEEEE. The CDR3 covers 15 residues. The CDR3 coding sequence is TGTGCCAGCAGCCCTTCGACTAGCGGGGGTGCGACCCAGTACTTC. This translates into CASSPSTSGGATQYF.

As for this clone: This sample also contains other DNA sequences that code for the same CDR3. This chain joins TRBV29-1 and TRBJ1-3; perhaps TRBD1 as D (6 bases). V was shortened by 4 bases and J by 1 base, with 14 bases between the two germline ends. Per the germline V gene, CDR1 is SQVTM and CDR2 is ANQGSEA. The CDR3 consists of 15 residues. CDR3: CSVVGQFLSGNTIYF. DNA for the CDR3: TGCAGCGTTGTAGGACAGTTCCTATCTGGAAACACCATATATTTT.

The J gene is TRBJ1-2, the V gene TRBV2, with 11 bases that match TRBD1. The CDR3 has 15 residues. The V and J ends lost 7 bases and 5 bases, in that order; junction bases with no gene match: 9. Germline V gene sequence: CDR1 SNHLY, CDR2 FYNNEI. CDR3 sequence: CASTPGQGVLYGYTF. The CDR3, as DNA: TGTGCCAGCACGCCGGGACAGGGGGTTCTATATGGCTACACCTTC.

This chain connects TRBV27 to TRBJ1-2; D possibly corresponds to TRBD1 (6 bases). This CDR3 region has 14 residues. V shed 10 bases and J shed 4 bases, with 19 bases lying between them. Germline CDR1 is MNHEY and CDR2 is SMNVEV (reference sequence). CDR3 region: CATKPGGSIYGYTF. CDR3 coding DNA: TGTGCCACCAAACCGGGGGGCAGCATCTATGGCTACACCTTC.

Points on this clone: The identical CDR3 is also encoded by other nucleotide sequences in the sample. The CDR3: CASGAKGALYEQYF. For the CDR3, the DNA is TGTGCCAGCGGGGCCAAGGGGGCCCTCTACGAGCAGTACTTC. The rearrangement uses TRBV27 and TRBJ2-7, with 7 bases aligning to TRBD1. Germline V gene sequence: CDR1 MNHEY, CDR2 SMNVEV (reference sequence). Unmatched junction bases numbered 10, after V lost 8 bases and J lost 3 bases. The CDR3 sequence is 14 residues long.

The gene calls are TRBV2 and TRBJ2-3; D is undetermined. This CDR3 spans 12 amino acids. Germline V gene sequence: CDR1 SNHLY, CDR2 FYNNEI. V was trimmed by 8 bases and J by 0 bases, leaving 6 bases between them. CDR3 sequence reads: CASGQSTDTQYF. As DNA, the CDR3 is TGTGCCAGCGGTCAGAGCACAGATACGCAGTATTTT.

This chain joins TRBV4-2 and TRBJ1-5; D gene ambiguous. CDR1 is LGHNA and CDR2 is YNFKEQ in the germline V gene. The CDR3 runs to 16 residues. Trimming pared 4 bases from V and 0 bases from J, leaving 13 bases between. CDR3 sequence: CASSPFLTDSNQPQHF. CDR3 nucleotides: TGTGCCAGCAGCCCCTTTTTGACTGATAGCAATCAGCCCCAGCATTTT.

Turning to this clone: Other DNA sequences from this sample encode an identical CDR3 as well. This rearrangement joins TRBV6-5 to TRBJ2-3, with 9 bases identical to TRBD1. Trimming cost V 5 bases and J 1 base; bases outside gene matches: 4. The CDR3 runs 15 residues. The V gene's germline CDR1 is MNHEY and CDR2 SVGAGI. CDR3 bases: TGTGCCAGCAGTCTACAGGGGGCAGGCACAGATACGCAGTATTTT. Translating gives CASSLQGAGTDTQYF.

The chain has TRBV6-5 and TRBJ1-6; D unclear. The CDR3 covers 15 residues. V gave up 6 bases and J gave up 0 bases, with 9 bases separating them. Germline CDR1 MNHEY, CDR2 SVGAGI. CDR3 in DNA: TGTGCCAGCAGGACACAGAGCTCCTATAATTCACCCCTCCACTTT. Protein sequence: CASRTQSSYNSPLHF.

The chain carries TRBV28 and TRBJ2-1, with 7 bases that match TRBD2. The ends lost 4 bases at V and 7 bases at J; junction bases unmatched: 10. This CDR3 has 15 residues. Germline-derived CDR1 and CDR2 are MDHEN and SYDVKM. This CDR3 reads CASSSNGPGGNEQFF. CDR3 nucleotides: TGTGCCAGCAGTTCCAACGGACCCGGGGGGAATGAGCAGTTCTTC.

This clone has just a few counts. The genes are TRBV6-5 and TRBJ1-1; D is unclear. The CDR3 runs to 16 residues. Germline CDR1 is MNHEY and CDR2 is SVGAGI. With 3 bases removed from V and 1 base from J, the gap between germline ends came to 15 bases. The CDR3 nucleotides are TGTGCCAGCAGTTATTGGTCAGTACAGCCGAACACTGAAGCTTTCTTT. It yields the protein CASSYWSVQPNTEAFF.

This clone was counted between two and nine times. J is TRBJ1-2 and V is TRBV4-1; the D is unclear. The CDR3 is 16 amino acids. V was trimmed by 0 bases and J by 0 bases, leaving 11 bases between them. Germline CDR1 MGHRA, CDR2 YSYEKL. This CDR3 is CASSQEGGLANYGYTF. The CDR3 DNA reads TGCGCCAGCAGCCAAGAGGGAGGGCTAGCTAACTATGGCTACACCTTC.

The rearrangement uses TRBV15 and TRBJ1-1, with unresolved D. Looked up from germline, CDR1 is LNHNV and CDR2 is YYDKDF (reference sequence). V shed 5 bases and J shed 0 bases, with 16 bases lying between them. The CDR3 has 16 amino acids. The CDR3 loop reads CATSVKAHSMNTEAFF. The CDR3 DNA follows: TGTGCCACCAGCGTAAAAGCCCATTCGATGAACACTGAAGCTTTCTTT.

V gene TRBV27 combines with J gene TRBJ1-6, with D perhaps matching TRBD1 (5 bases). CDR3 length: 16 amino acids. Trimming took off 5 bases at V and 8 bases at J, with 19 bases between the two ends. Per the germline V gene, CDR1 is MNHEY and CDR2 is SMNVEV (reference sequence). The DNA for the CDR3 is TGTGCCAGCAGTAAAAAGGGGCGTCGGTGGGATTCACCCCTCCACTTT. It translates to CASSKKGRRWDSPLHF.

This chain uses TRBV6-6 with TRBJ2-7; tentative D call: TRBD1 (6 bases). Per germline, CDR1 MNHNY and CDR2 SVGAGI (reference sequence). The CDR3 totals 12 residues. Trimming cost V 8 bases and J 1 base, with 9 bases left between them. CDR3 protein: CASSQGSYEQYF. The CDR3 region has the DNA TGTGCCAGCTCCCAGGGGTCCTACGAGCAGTACTTC.

V gene TRBV27 combines with J gene TRBJ1-5; tentative D call: TRBD1 (6 bases). The length of the CDR3 is 17 residues. Trimming removed 4 bases at V and 4 bases at J, with 20 bases between. Germline loops: CDR1 MNHEY, CDR2 SMNVEV (reference sequence). The CDR3 here is CASSSQPTGIGNQPQHF. The CDR3, as DNA: TGTGCCAGCAGTTCCCAACCTACAGGGATAGGTAATCAGCCCCAGCATTTT.

In this sample, this clone turned up once. This chain links TRBV19 with TRBJ1-2; 7 nucleotides align to TRBD1. The trim removed 5 bases at V and 1 base at J, leaving 7 bases unmatched. The germline CDR1 and CDR2 sequences are LNHDA and SQIVND (reference sequence). The CDR3 totals 15 residues. This CDR3 reads CASSRDRRNNYGYTF. The CDR3, as DNA: TGTGCCAGTAGTCGGGACAGAAGAAATAACTATGGCTACACCTTC.

By sample share, this clone is medium-sized. Additional DNA sequences in this sample encode the identical CDR3. The CDR3 reads CASSPGEEGNQPQHF. The CDR3 coding sequence is TGTGCCAGCAGCCCCGGGGAGGAGGGCAATCAGCCCCAGCATTTT. The V gene is TRBV27, the J gene TRBJ1-5; D call uncertain. V lost 6 bases and J 2 bases, leaving 14 bases between the germline ends. Germline loops: CDR1 MNHEY, CDR2 SMNVEV (reference sequence). The CDR3 is made up of 15 amino acids.

The V gene is TRBV5-3, the J gene TRBJ2-5; TRBD2 matches 8 bases. TRBV5-3 is an open reading frame whose function is uncertain. Unmatched junction bases numbered 10, after V lost 7 bases and J lost 2 bases. The CDR3 is 15 residues long. The CDR3 bases are TGTGCCAGAGGCGCGGCGGGGGGATTACAAGAGACCCAGTACTTC. Residues: CARGAAGGLQETQYF.